This T cell receptor (beta chain) was profiled in a study of control samples from healthy donors and cancer patients. V lost 3 bases and J 1 base, leaving 10 bases between the germline ends. The CDR3 contains 14 residues. Germline CDR1 SGHRS, CDR2 YFSETQ. The table came from immunoSEQ multiplex PCR; TCRdb's copy has only in-frame clones and leaves some out. Here the sample spans under 50,000 clones, 70% to 90% being singletons. Input material: PBMCs. The chain carries TRBV5-1 and TRBJ1-1, with D unresolved. The TCR sequence derives from a woman aged 55-75 years with lung cancer. This CDR3 is CASSSTGKNTEAFF. Here the CDR3 DNA reads TGCGCCAGCAGCTCAACGGGGAAGAACACTGAAGCTTTCTTT.